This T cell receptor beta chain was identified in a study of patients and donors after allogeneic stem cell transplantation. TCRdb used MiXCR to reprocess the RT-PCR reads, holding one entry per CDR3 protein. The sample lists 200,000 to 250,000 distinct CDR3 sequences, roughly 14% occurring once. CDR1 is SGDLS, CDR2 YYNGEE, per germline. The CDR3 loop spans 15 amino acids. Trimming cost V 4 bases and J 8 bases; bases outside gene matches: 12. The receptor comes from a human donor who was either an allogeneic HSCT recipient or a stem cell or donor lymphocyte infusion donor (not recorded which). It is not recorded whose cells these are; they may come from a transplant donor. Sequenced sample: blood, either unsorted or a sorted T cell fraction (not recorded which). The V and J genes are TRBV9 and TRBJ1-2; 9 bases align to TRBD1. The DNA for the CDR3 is TGTGCCAGCAGCCGGGACAGGGCGGGGACCCGAGGCTACACCTTC. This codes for CASSRDRAGTRGYTF.